This paragraph reports one TCR beta chain. As every portion of the isolated RNA was reverse transcribed, the sequencing read expressed TCRB transcripts. Data came from immunoSEQ multiplex PCR; TCRdb stores just in-frame clones and leaves some out. Among fewer than 350,000 clones listed, roughly 21% were seen once. The entry originates in a study of beta chain features in type 1 diabetes. The germline V gene has CDR1 SGHTA and CDR2 FQGNSA. Between the trimmed V and J ends, which lost 5 bases and 2 bases, there was a span of 13 bases. The CDR3 totals 14 residues. This clonotype was sampled from a young woman in good health. Sequencing input: naive CD4+ T cells from blood. V is TRBV7-2 and J is TRBJ2-7; D may be TRBD1 (5 bases). In DNA form, the CDR3 reads TGTGCCAGCAGCCCCCAGGGTCCAACCTACGAGCAGTACTTC. This gives the protein CASSPQGPTYEQYF.